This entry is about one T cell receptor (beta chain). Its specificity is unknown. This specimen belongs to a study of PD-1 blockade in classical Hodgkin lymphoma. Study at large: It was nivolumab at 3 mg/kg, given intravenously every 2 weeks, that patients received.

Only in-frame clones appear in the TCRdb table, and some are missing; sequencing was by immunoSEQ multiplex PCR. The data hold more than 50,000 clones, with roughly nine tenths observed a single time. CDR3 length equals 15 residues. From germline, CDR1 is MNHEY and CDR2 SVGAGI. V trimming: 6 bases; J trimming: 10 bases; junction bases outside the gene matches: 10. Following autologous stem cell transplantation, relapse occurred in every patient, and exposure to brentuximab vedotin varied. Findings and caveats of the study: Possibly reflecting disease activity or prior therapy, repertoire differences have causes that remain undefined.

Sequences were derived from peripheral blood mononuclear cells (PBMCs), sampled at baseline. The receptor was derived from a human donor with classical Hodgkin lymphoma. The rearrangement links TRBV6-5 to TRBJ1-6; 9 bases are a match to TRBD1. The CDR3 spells CASRTGGKVGSPLHF. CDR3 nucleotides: TGTGCCAGCAGAACAGGGGGCAAGGTTGGGTCACCCCTCCACTTT.